The sequence of this T cell receptor (beta chain) was determined in a study of Ad26.COV2.S vaccination and SARS-CoV-2 variants. Study overall: Administration of Ad26.COV2.S was intramuscular, either once or twice 56 days apart. Study outcomes and limitations: Vaccinated and placebo-treated recipients had similar non-spike TCR breadth.

Treatment specified: around 19 received Ad26.COV2.S at low or high dose, single or two shots; five or six received placebo; per-sample allocation not given. Sample collection was performed on day 63 after the first vaccine or placebo injection. In Boston, an adult donor aged 18-55 years took part. The ends were cut back, 5 bases at V and 2 bases at J, with 16 bases in the middle. The length of the CDR3 is 16 residues. Per the germline V gene, CDR1 is LNHDA and CDR2 is SQIVND (reference sequence). Using immunoSEQ multiplex PCR, the repertoire was profiled, and TCRdb retains in-frame clones only, with some absent. The data contain about 390,000 clones, about 88% of them singletons. As for this clone: Antigen: not known.

Sample: peripheral blood, taken in a trial of Ad26.COV2.S vaccine versus placebo. This clonotype originated in a person aged 18 to 59 who received the Ad26.COV2.S COVID-19 vaccine or a placebo. This chain connects TRBV19 to TRBJ1-5; the D gene is possibly TRBD1 (5 bases). The CDR3 loop reads CASSVRGTAGNQPQHF. Written as DNA, the CDR3 is TGTGCCAGTAGTGTTCGAGGGACGGCGGGCAATCAGCCCCAGCATTTT.